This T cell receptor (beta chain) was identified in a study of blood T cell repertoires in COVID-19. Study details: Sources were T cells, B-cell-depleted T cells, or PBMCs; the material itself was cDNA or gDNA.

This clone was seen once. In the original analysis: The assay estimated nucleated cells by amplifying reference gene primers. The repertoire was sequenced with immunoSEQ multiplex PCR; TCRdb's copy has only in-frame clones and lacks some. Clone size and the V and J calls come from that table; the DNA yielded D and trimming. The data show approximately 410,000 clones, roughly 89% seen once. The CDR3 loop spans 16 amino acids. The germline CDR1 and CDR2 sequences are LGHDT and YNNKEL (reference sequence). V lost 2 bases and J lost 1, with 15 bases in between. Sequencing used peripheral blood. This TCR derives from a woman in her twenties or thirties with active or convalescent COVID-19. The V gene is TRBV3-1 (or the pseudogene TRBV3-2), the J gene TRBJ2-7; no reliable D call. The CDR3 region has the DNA TGTGCCAGCAGCCAACCAAAAACTGGTCGGTCCTACGAGCAGTACTTC. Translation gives CASSQPKTGRSYEQYF.